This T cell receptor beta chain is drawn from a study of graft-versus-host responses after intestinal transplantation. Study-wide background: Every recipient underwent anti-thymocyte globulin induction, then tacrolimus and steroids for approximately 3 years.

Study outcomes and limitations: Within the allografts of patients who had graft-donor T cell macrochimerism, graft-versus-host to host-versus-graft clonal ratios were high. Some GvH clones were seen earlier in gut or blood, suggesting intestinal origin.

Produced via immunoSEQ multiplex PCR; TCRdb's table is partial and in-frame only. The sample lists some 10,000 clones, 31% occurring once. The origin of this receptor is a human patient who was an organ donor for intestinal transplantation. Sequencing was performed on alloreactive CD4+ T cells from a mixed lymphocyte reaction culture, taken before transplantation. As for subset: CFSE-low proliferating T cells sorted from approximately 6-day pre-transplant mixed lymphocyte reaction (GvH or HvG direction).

CDR3 residues: CASSSQTGGTNGYTF. The CDR3 nucleotides are TGTGCCAGCAGCTCCCAGACAGGGGGAACTAATGGCTACACCTTC. The chain couples TRBV7-2 to TRBJ1-2; 9 nucleotides align to TRBD1. V gave up 4 bases and J gave up 6 bases; unmatched junction bases: 9. This CDR3 is 15 amino acids long. In germline, CDR1 is SGHTA, CDR2 FQGNSA.